This T cell receptor beta chain was captured by sequencing in a study of blood T cell repertoires in COVID-19. Study overall: Some COVID-19 samples were acute and others convalescent; all came from the United States, Italy and Spain. From T cells, B-cell-depleted T cells, or PBMCs came the material, which was cDNA or gDNA.

The sample holds one count of this clone. This CDR3 is 12 amino acids long. Trimming removed 5 bases at V and 2 bases at J, with 6 bases between. Original analysis: Reference gene primer amplification in the assay estimated nucleated cell counts. Clones were sequenced by immunoSEQ multiplex PCR, and TCRdb holds only the in-frame ones, with some missing. V and J calls and clone size are given by that table; D and trimming were obtained from the DNA. There are under 200,000 clones in the sample; 86% occur only once, and 7% to 8% lies in the top ten. The rearrangement links TRBV12-3 or TRBV12-4 to TRBJ1-2; perhaps TRBD1 as D (6 bases). Material: peripheral blood. The source of this sequence is a woman over 75 in a cohort sampled during active or convalescent COVID-19. The CDR3 nucleotides read TGTGCCAGCAGTAGGGGGAACTATGGCTACACCTTC. The encoded protein is CASSRGNYGYTF.